This T cell receptor (beta chain) is from a study of T cell responses to AZD1222 COVID-19 vaccine. Points from the study as a whole: Two doses of AZD1222 preceded a rise in Spike-specific TCR breadth and depth.

Only in-frame clones appear in the TCRdb table, and some are missing; sequencing was by immunoSEQ multiplex PCR. The top ten clones hold 11% of a sample with about 180,000 clones, 80% to 90% of them seen once. This CDR3 spans 13 amino acids. Trimming shortened V by 7 bases and J by 0 bases, and 6 bases separated the two germline ends. Germline CDR1 and CDR2: SNHLY and FYNNEI. Details on this clone: The antigen is unknown.

The chain carries TRBV2 and TRBJ2-2; D not resolved. The clonotype originates from an adult who received the AZD1222 COVID-19 vaccine. Material: peripheral blood, obtained 28 days after the second AZD1222 dose. The CDR3 DNA sequence: TGTGCCAGCACGGAAACGAACACCGGGGAGCTGTTTTTT. Its protein is CASTETNTGELFF.